These T cell receptor beta chains were read from a single sample in a study of human T cells and chemical hapten exposure. TCRdb itself ran the RACE reads through MiXCR, one entry per CDR3 protein. The table lists 300,000 to 450,000 distinct CDR3 sequences, about 4.8% of them singletons, with 2% to 2.5% in the top ten. Material: whole blood, obtained in connection with sensitization to the hapten diphenylcyclopropenone (DPC). The receptors here all came from a woman in her forties or fifties with alopecia areata. Some clones in this sample may be carry-over from other donors' samples. The CDR3 runs from the conserved cysteine through the conserved F or W. A D gene is named only where the DNA matches it firmly. Rows may omit the clone size; those that give it use once, few, many or a size class.

clone_size,cdr3_length,v_call,j_call,d_call,cdr3_aa,cdr3_nt
many,14,TRBV28,TRBJ2-5,TRBD1,CASSLPGTGETQYF,TGTGCCAGCAGTTTACCCGGGACAGGGGAGACCCAGTACTTC
many,11,TRBV2,TRBJ1-1,-,CASSGHTEAFF,TGTGCCAGCAGCGGCCACACTGAAGCTTTCTTT
many,15,TRBV24-1,TRBJ2-2,TRBD2,CATSETSGSTGELFF,TGTGCCACCAGCGAGACTAGCGGGAGCACCGGGGAGCTGTTTTTT
few,16,TRBV4-3,TRBJ2-2,TRBD2,CASSQDIAGVTGELFF,TGCGCCAGCAGCCAAGATATAGCGGGAGTTACCGGGGAGCTGTTTTTT
few,14,TRBV12-3/TRBV12-4,TRBJ2-3,-,CASTPRGATDTQYF,TGTGCCAGCACCCCCCGCGGGGCAACAGATACGCAGTATTTT
many,16,TRBV29-1,TRBJ2-2,TRBD2,CSVVSNSGGNTGELFF,TGCAGCGTTGTTTCGAATAGCGGGGGAAACACCGGGGAGCTGTTTTTT
-,13,TRBV5-1,TRBJ1-2,-,CASSSLTDYGYTF,TGCGCCAGCAGCTCCCTGACGGACTATGGCTACACCTTC
many,11,TRBV4-2,TRBJ1-1,-,CASSQEDTAFF,TGTGCCAGCAGCCAAGAGGATACAGCTTTCTTT
many,14,TRBV4-3,TRBJ2-7,-,CASSQGDTTYEQYF,TGCGCCAGCAGCCAAGGGGACACTACCTACGAGCAGTACTTC
-,13,TRBV11-2,TRBJ2-1,-,CASSTYGADEQFF,TGTGCCAGCAGCACATACGGAGCGGATGAGCAGTTCTTC
many,12,TRBV11-2,TRBJ2-3,-,CASSSQVDTQYF,TGTGCCAGCAGCTCCCAGGTTGATACGCAGTATTTT
-,15,TRBV20-1,TRBJ2-4,TRBD2,CSAGLAGGFGNIQYF,TGCAGTGCTGGACTAGCGGGAGGGTTCGGAAACATTCAGTACTTC
many,19,TRBV3-1,TRBJ1-2,TRBD1,CASSHSSVHRGTGVDGYTF,TGTGCCAGCAGCCACTCGTCCGTGCATCGCGGGACAGGGGTAGATGGCTACACCTTC
-,15,TRBV29-1,TRBJ1-3,TRBD1,CSAETGTAKGRAIYF,TGCAGCGCCGAGACAGGGACTGCGAAAGGCCGAGCCATATATTTT
few,13,TRBV20-1,TRBJ1-1,-,CSASQGWAAEAFF,TGCAGTGCTTCACAGGGTTGGGCTGCTGAAGCTTTCTTT
few,18,TRBV20-1,TRBJ2-1,TRBD2,CSARVDGLAGRSYNEQFF,TGCAGTGCTAGAGTGGATGGACTAGCGGGCCGCTCCTACAATGAGCAGTTCTTC
few,13,TRBV3-1,TRBJ1-2,-,CASSHRDVLGYTF,TGTGCCAGCAGCCATAGGGACGTACTCGGCTACACCTTC
-,17,TRBV2,TRBJ2-6,-,CASSEDRDFSGASVLTF,TGTGCCAGCAGTGAGGACAGAGACTTTTCTGGGGCCAGCGTCCTGACTTTC
-,15,TRBV5-1,TRBJ1-1,-,CASSLSARQRTEAFF,TGCGCCAGCAGCTTGTCGGCGAGGCAAAGGACTGAAGCTTTCTTT
many,14,TRBV5-4,TRBJ2-5,-,CASSEAGPGETQYF,TGTGCCAGCAGCGAGGCGGGGCCCGGAGAGACCCAGTACTTC
many,14,TRBV10-3,TRBJ1-4,-,CAISARETNEKLFF,TGTGCCATCAGTGCGCGGGAAACTAATGAAAAACTGTTTTTT
-,17,TRBV28,TRBJ2-1,TRBD1,CASSLRTGAPWGNEQFF,TGTGCCAGCAGTTTACGGACAGGGGCCCCCTGGGGGAATGAGCAGTTCTTC
many,14,TRBV29-1,TRBJ1-1,TRBD1,CSVARTGSGTEAFF,TGCAGCGTGGCCCGGACAGGGAGTGGCACTGAAGCTTTCTTT
many,21,TRBV12-3/TRBV12-4,TRBJ1-1,TRBD1,CASSLDYIVGTGYQRSSEAFF,TGTGCCAGCAGTTTAGACTATATTGTGGGGACAGGTTATCAACGATCTTCTGAAGCTTTCTTT
many,14,TRBV9,TRBJ2-1,-,CASSVKAGYNEQFF,TGTGCCAGCAGCGTCAAGGCGGGGTACAATGAGCAGTTCTTC
few,16,TRBV27,TRBJ2-3,-,CASRPERESPKDTQYF,TGTGCCAGCAGACCTGAGAGGGAGTCCCCAAAAGATACGCAGTATTTT
many,12,TRBV25-1,TRBJ2-7,TRBD2,CASTAGVGEQYF,TGTGCCTCTACAGCGGGAGTCGGTGAGCAGTACTTC
many,13,TRBV12-3/TRBV12-4,TRBJ2-7,-,CASSLVTAYEQYF,TGTGCCAGCAGTTTGGTCACTGCCTACGAGCAGTACTTC
-,13,TRBV27,TRBJ2-5,-,CASSPSLGETQYF,TGTGCCAGCAGCCCCTCACTGGGAGAGACCCAGTACTTC
many,20,TRBV15,TRBJ2-2,TRBD2,CATSSPARLAALGETGELFF,TGTGCCACCAGCAGCCCTGCAAGACTAGCGGCCCTCGGGGAGACCGGGGAGCTGTTTTTT
many,15,TRBV20-1,TRBJ2-2,-,CSAKTSGSNTGELFF,TGCAGTGCTAAAACGTCGGGATCCAACACCGGGGAGCTGTTTTTT
few,13,TRBV19,TRBJ2-1,-,CASSIGLYNEQFF,TGTGCCAGTAGTATAGGACTCTACAATGAGCAGTTCTTC
few,12,TRBV24-1,TRBJ2-3,TRBD1,CATSDPGTGIHF,TGTGCCACCAGTGATCCCGGGACAGGGATCCATTTT
-,14,TRBV15,TRBJ1-5,-,CATSTQGSNQPQHF,TGTGCCACCAGCACTCAGGGTAGCAATCAGCCCCAGCATTTT
-,13,TRBV30,TRBJ1-1,TRBD1,CAGRRTGNTEAFF,TGTGCCGGACGGAGGACAGGGAACACTGAAGCTTTCTTT
few,17,TRBV27,TRBJ2-3,TRBD2,CASSFFASGSSTDTQYF,TGTGCCAGCAGTTTTTTTGCTAGCGGGAGTAGCACAGATACGCAGTATTTT
few,14,TRBV20-1,TRBJ1-1,-,CSAAPTGLSAEAFF,TGCAGTGCTGCCCCGACGGGACTTAGCGCTGAAGCTTTCTTT
many,17,TRBV24-1,TRBJ2-2,-,CATSDLITTTDSGELFF,TGTGCCACCAGTGACCTAATAACCACGACGGATAGCGGGGAGCTGTTTTTT
many,13,TRBV6-1,TRBJ1-4,-,CASSEGSGEKLFF,TGTGCCAGCAGTGAAGGCAGTGGCGAAAAACTGTTTTTT
many,10,TRBV10-2,TRBJ2-7,-,CASRTSEQYF,TGCGCCAGCAGGACTAGCGAGCAGTACTTC
many,12,TRBV28,TRBJ2-7,-,CAVSDGPYEQYF,TGTGCCGTTTCCGACGGGCCCTACGAGCAGTACTTC
many,12,TRBV12-3/TRBV12-4,TRBJ1-2,TRBD1,CATKGQDYGYTF,TGTGCCACGAAGGGACAGGACTATGGCTACACCTTC
many,16,TRBV11-2,TRBJ2-3,TRBD1,CASSLIRGHGTDTQYF,TGTGCCAGCAGCTTGATTAGGGGGCACGGAACAGATACGCAGTATTTT
few,14,TRBV27,TRBJ2-7,-,CASSLTRESWEQYF,TGTGCCAGCAGTTTAACAAGGGAATCGTGGGAGCAGTACTTC
-,13,TRBV10-3,TRBJ2-1,-,CAIKREPYNEQFF,TGTGCCATCAAACGGGAGCCCTACAATGAGCAGTTCTTC
many,14,TRBV6-5,TRBJ2-5,TRBD2,CASRVAGTQETQYF,TGTGCCAGCAGAGTAGCGGGGACTCAAGAGACCCAGTACTTC
many,14,TRBV7-9,TRBJ1-5,TRBD1,CASSSGQGASPQHF,TGTGCCAGCAGCTCCGGACAGGGGGCGTCTCCCCAGCATTTT
many,16,TRBV5-1,TRBJ2-7,TRBD1,CASSARPGQTAYEQYF,TGCGCCAGCAGCGCCCGCCCGGGACAGACAGCCTACGAGCAGTACTTC
many,15,TRBV12-3/TRBV12-4,TRBJ1-3,-,CASSLSVRTGNTIYF,TGTGCCAGCAGTTTATCCGTACGAACCGGAAACACCATATATTTT
-,13,TRBV20-1,TRBJ2-3,TRBD2,CSATMGRGDTQYF,TGCAGTGCCACGATGGGGCGGGGGGATACGCAGTATTTT